The rows below give T cell receptor beta chains drawn from one sample of a study of shared T cell receptors in the human thymus. Sequencing was performed with immunoSEQ multiplex PCR; in TCRdb, only in-frame clones are kept and a portion is missing. The sample includes hundreds of thousands of clones, around 87% of them seen just once. These same data were also listed under a study on human thymus T cells.

Material for sequencing was thymocytes. All receptors derive from a boy in the first two years of life with a congenital heart defect. Each CDR3 is given with its conserved first and last residue. The D gene is left open where the match is weak. The listing skips clone size in some rows; elsewhere it reads once, few, many or a size class.

d_call	cdr3_length	v_call	clone_size	j_call	cdr3_nt	cdr3_aa
.	14	TRBV13	.	TRBJ2-4	TGTGCCAGCAGCTTAGGGGCGACAGTGAACATTCAGTACTTC	CASSLGATVNIQYF
TRBD1	15	TRBV7-9	.	TRBJ2-7	TGTGCCAGCAGCCCCGAGGGGTGGACAGGGAGTGAGCAGTACTTC	CASSPEGWTGSEQYF
.	14	TRBV19	.	TRBJ2-5	TGTGCCAGTAGTATTAGGCAGGGGAGCGAGACCCAGTACTTC	CASSIRQGSETQYF
.	14	TRBV6-5	.	TRBJ1-6	TGTGCCAGCAGCCTAACGAGGTGGGAGTCACCCCTCCACTTT	CASSLTRWESPLHF
.	18	TRBV27	.	TRBJ2-1	TGTGCCAGCAGCCCGCAGGAAGTAATTGGTAGAACTGGCAATGAGCAGTTCTTC	CASSPQEVIGRTGNEQFF
.	13	TRBV7-2	.	TRBJ2-3	TGTGCCAGTACCGAGGGGGAGTCAGATACGCAGTATTTT	CASTEGESDTQYF
TRBD1	15	TRBV7-3	.	TRBJ2-3	TGTGCCAGCAGCCCCCTTCGACAGGGTAGAGATACGCAGTATTTT	CASSPLRQGRDTQYF
TRBD1	16	TRBV4-3	.	TRBJ2-1	TGCGCCAGCAGCCAGTGGTCCGGGACAGGTCGATGGGAGCAGTTCTTC	CASSQWSGTGRWEQFF
.	14	TRBV19	few	TRBJ1-5	TGTGCCAGTACGGCAACAGCATCGGATCAGCCCCAGCATTTT	CASTATASDQPQHF
.	18	TRBV7-9	.	TRBJ2-2	TGTGCCAGCAGCTCCCAGGGCGGAACGGGTGACAACACCGGGGAGCTGTTTTTT	CASSSQGGTGDNTGELFF
TRBD2	15	TRBV7-6	few	TRBJ2-1	TGTGCCAGCAGCTTAGGGGCGGGAGGGGACAATGAGCAGTTCTTC	CASSLGAGGDNEQFF
TRBD2	11	TRBV7-8	.	TRBJ2-1	TGTGCCAGCAGCCCGCGGGAGTTGAAGTTCTTC	CASSPRELKFF
TRBD1	16	TRBV4-1	.	TRBJ2-7	TGCGCCAGCAGCCAAGATAAAGGACAGGGTTTCTACGAGCAGTACTTC	CASSQDKGQGFYEQYF
TRBD1	17	TRBV4-3	few	TRBJ1-4	TGCGCCAGCAGCCAAGGGACAGGACGTGCAACTAATGAAAAACTGTTTTTT	CASSQGTGRATNEKLFF
TRBD2	18	TRBV28	.	TRBJ2-7	TGTGCCAGCAGTTTGGCCGGGACTAGCGGGAGACTGGGAGGCGAGCAGTACTTC	CASSLAGTSGRLGGEQYF
.	14	TRBV7-2	.	TRBJ1-6	TGTGCCAGCAGCCCCAGGGCGTTGGATTCACCCCTCCACTTT	CASSPRALDSPLHF
.	15	TRBV18	.	TRBJ1-3	TGTGCCAGCTCACCGTTGAAAGGGGCTGGAAACACCATATATTTT	CASSPLKGAGNTIYF
TRBD2	17	TRBV2	.	TRBJ2-5	TGTGCCAGCAGGATTGGACTAGCGGGGGGCTTTATCGAGACCCAGTACTTC	CASRIGLAGGFIETQYF
TRBD1	14	TRBV18	.	TRBJ2-3	TGTGCCAGCTCACCACGACAGGGCAAGGGTACGCAGTATTTT	CASSPRQGKGTQYF
TRBD1	17	TRBV9	.	TRBJ2-2	TGTGCCAGCAGCGTAGACGGGACAGGGGGCAACACCGGGGAGCTGTTTTTT	CASSVDGTGGNTGELFF
TRBD1	14	TRBV28	.	TRBJ2-7	TGTGCCAGCAGTTCTGGACAGGGTACGGGCGAGCAGTACTTC	CASSSGQGTGEQYF
TRBD1	17	TRBV19	.	TRBJ1-5	TGTGCCAGTAGTCCCACGGGACAGTTCAATAGCAATCAGCCCCAGCATTTT	CASSPTGQFNSNQPQHF
TRBD2	18	TRBV4-3	.	TRBJ2-7	TGCGCCAGCAGCCAAAGAAGGGGGACGGGACTAGCGGTTAGCGAGCAGTACTTC	CASSQRRGTGLAVSEQYF
.	14	TRBV25-1	.	TRBJ2-1	TGTGCCAGCAGTCTCCAGCGGACGTCCAATGAGCAGTTCTTC	CASSLQRTSNEQFF
.	12	TRBV4-2	.	TRBJ2-7	TGTGCCAGCAGCCAAGTTAGCTACGAGCAGTACTTC	CASSQVSYEQYF
TRBD2	18	TRBV4-3	.	TRBJ2-7	TGCGCCAGCAGCCAAGGGACTAGCGGGGGGGCCGGCCCCTACGAGCAGTACTTC	CASSQGTSGGAGPYEQYF
.	12	TRBV29-1	.	TRBJ1-4	TGCAGCGTCAGGGGAACTAATGAAAAACTGTTTTTT	CSVRGTNEKLFF
TRBD1	14	TRBV7-9	once	TRBJ2-7	TGTGCCAGCAGCCCCAACAGGGGCCGCTACGAGCAGTACTTC	CASSPNRGRYEQYF
TRBD1	17	TRBV19	.	TRBJ2-7	TGTGCCAGTAGTTTTCGAGCCGGGACAGGGAGCCTCTACGAGCAGTACTTC	CASSFRAGTGSLYEQYF
TRBD1	13	TRBV10-3	.	TRBJ1-1	TGTGCCATCAGCAAACAGGGGGCTACTGAAGCTTTCTTT	CAISKQGATEAFF
.	17	TRBV4-3	.	TRBJ1-3	TGCGCCAGCAGCCAAGAGTTAGACAGAATCTCTGGAAACACCATATATTTT	CASSQELDRISGNTIYF
TRBD1	18	TRBV5-8	.	TRBJ1-4	TGTGCCAGCAGCTTGAAAGACAGGGGGTTCGGAACTAATGAAAAACTGTTTTTT	CASSLKDRGFGTNEKLFF
.	19	TRBV7-2	.	TRBJ2-1	TGTGCCAGCAGCACAAACCTTACCCACCAGGGTAGGGCAACCAATGAGCAGTTCTTC	CASSTNLTHQGRATNEQFF
.	14	TRBV28	few	TRBJ1-1	TGTGCCAGCAGTTACAGGAACCTGAACACTGAAGCTTTCTTT	CASSYRNLNTEAFF
.	11	TRBV29-1	.	TRBJ2-2	TGCAGCGTTGGACAGAACGGGGAGCTGTTTTTT	CSVGQNGELFF
.	14	TRBV6-1	.	TRBJ1-5	TGTGCCAGCAGTGAATACAATAGCAATCAGCCCCAGCATTTT	CASSEYNSNQPQHF
.	14	TRBV14	.	TRBJ2-5	TGTGCCAGCAGCCAAGGGGCCCCCCGGGAGACCCAGTACTTC	CASSQGAPRETQYF
.	14	TRBV4-3	.	TRBJ2-7	TGCGCCAGCAGCCACAGGGTCAGCTCCTACGAGCAGTACTTC	CASSHRVSSYEQYF
TRBD2	17	TRBV7-8	once	TRBJ2-1	TGTGCCAGCAGCTCCCCCCGGGGGGGTTCAAAGTACAATGAGCAGTTCTTC	CASSSPRGGSKYNEQFF
.	20	TRBV14	.	TRBJ2-1	TGTGCCAGCAGCCAAGCATCTCTCAGGGGACGCTCCTGCTCCTACAATGAGCAGTTCTTC	CASSQASLRGRSCSYNEQFF
.	14	TRBV19	.	TRBJ2-7	TGTGCCAGTAGTAAGAACGGGATATACTACGAGCAGTACTTC	CASSKNGIYYEQYF
TRBD1	17	TRBV4-1	few	TRBJ2-7	TGCGCCAGCAGCCAAGATGGGATAGACAGGGCTGGGTACGAGCAGTACTTC	CASSQDGIDRAGYEQYF
TRBD2	16	TRBV7-3	.	TRBJ2-1	TGTGCCAGCAGCTTAACGCGGGGGGCCCCCTACAATGAGCAGTTCTTC	CASSLTRGAPYNEQFF
TRBD1	16	TRBV6-1	.	TRBJ1-1	TGTGCCAGCAGTGAAGATACCAGGGGGCCGGGGTCTGAAGCTTTCTTT	CASSEDTRGPGSEAFF
.	16	TRBV5-3	.	TRBJ2-4	TGTGCCAGAAGCTTGGGGACTGCGCTAACCAAAAACATTCAGTACTTC	CARSLGTALTKNIQYF
.	14	TRBV5-1	.	TRBJ1-6	TGCGCCAGCAGCGCCGGTGAACCCTGGTCCCCCCTCCACTTT	CASSAGEPWSPLHF
TRBD2	15	TRBV19	.	TRBJ2-7	TGTGCCAGTAGTCTAACTAGCGGGGTTTGGTACGAGCAGTACTTC	CASSLTSGVWYEQYF
.	17	TRBV2	.	TRBJ1-5	TGTGCCAGCAGTCGGACAGAGCCTCATTCCCTAAATCAGCCCCAGCATTTT	CASSRTEPHSLNQPQHF
TRBD1	15	TRBV7-2	.	TRBJ2-5	TGTGCCAGCAGCTCATACCTGACAGGGCAAGAGACCCAGTACTTC	CASSSYLTGQETQYF
.	14	TRBV7-9	.	TRBJ1-1	TGTGCCAGCAGCTTGTCAGGGGCTAACACTGAAGCTTTCTTT	CASSLSGANTEAFF
TRBD1	15	TRBV7-2	.	TRBJ2-7	TGTGCCAGCAGCATCCGGACAGGGAGCTCCTACGAGCAGTACTTC	CASSIRTGSSYEQYF
TRBD1	15	TRBV9	.	TRBJ1-6	TGTGCCAGCAGCCTAGACCGGGACAGAAATTCACCCCTCCACTTT	CASSLDRDRNSPLHF
TRBD1	14	TRBV9	.	TRBJ2-1	TGTGCCAGCAGCGTGAGAGGGGGCGGTAGCGAGCAGTTCTTC	CASSVRGGGSEQFF
TRBD1	16	TRBV5-1	.	TRBJ2-7	TGCGCCAGCAGCTTGGGGTTCCTGGGACAGTCATGCGAGCAGTACTTC	CASSLGFLGQSCEQYF
TRBD1	18	TRBV28	.	TRBJ1-1	TGTGCCAGCAGTTTGGGCCCGGGACAGGTAGGCGCGAACACTGAAGCTTTCTTT	CASSLGPGQVGANTEAFF
TRBD2	17	TRBV19	.	TRBJ2-1	TGTGCCAGTAGTACAGGACTAGCGGAGAGCTCCTACAATGAGCAGTTCTTC	CASSTGLAESSYNEQFF
TRBD1	11	TRBV20-1	.	TRBJ2-5	TGCAGTGCTAGGCGATCAGGACAGGGTTACTTC	CSARRSGQGYF
.	15	TRBV28	.	TRBJ2-1	TGTGCCAGCAGTTTAGGGAGGTTAACCTACAATGAGCAGTTCTTC	CASSLGRLTYNEQFF
.	12	TRBV19	.	TRBJ1-1	TGTGCCAGTACGACAGGAGAGACTGAAGCTTTCTTT	CASTTGETEAFF